This is a list of T cell receptor beta chains from one sample in a study of cytomegalovirus exposure and HLA in healthy donors. Only in-frame clones appear in the TCRdb table, and some are missing; sequencing was by immunoSEQ multiplex PCR. The data hold 85,000 to 120,000 clones, with approximately 87% observed a single time. Material for sequencing was PBMCs. The receptor source for this set is a man aged 40-50 years in good health and CMV-seronegative. The CDR3 runs from the conserved cysteine through the conserved F or W. D genes are given only for firm matches. Size is stated for part of the rows, as once, few or many counts, or as a class when the clone is expanded.

TRBV7-2,TRBD2,TRBJ2-5,.,CASSPTSGGARETQYF,TGTGCCAGCAGTCCGACTAGCGGGGGGGCCCGAGAGACCCAGTACTTC
TRBV18,.,TRBJ1-2,.,CASSPSMGLYYGYTF,TGTGCCAGCTCACCTTCCATGGGGCTCTACTATGGCTACACCTTC
TRBV19,.,TRBJ2-5,.,CASSIPGGDRKTQYF,TGTGCCAGTAGTATACCGGGGGGCGATAGAAAGACCCAGTACTTC
TRBV7-8,.,TRBJ2-2,.,CASSTTSVGRGFVGELFF,TGTGCCAGCAGCACAACCAGCGTTGGCAGGGGATTTGTCGGGGAGCTGTTTTTT
TRBV6-6,.,TRBJ2-5,.,CASTYGRGEETQYF,TGTGCCAGCACCTACGGCAGGGGTGAGGAGACCCAGTACTTC
TRBV6-4,TRBD2,TRBJ2-1,.,CASTSRDSGGREQFF,TGTGCCAGCACGAGTCGGGATAGCGGGGGCAGGGAGCAGTTCTTC
TRBV5-1,TRBD1,TRBJ2-3,.,CASSLSGTVTDTQYF,TGCGCCAGCAGCCTTTCCGGGACAGTCACAGATACGCAGTATTTT
TRBV27,TRBD1,TRBJ2-7,.,CASSLWDRGYEQYF,TGTGCCAGCAGTTTATGGGACAGGGGCTACGAGCAGTACTTC
TRBV7-3,TRBD2,TRBJ2-2,.,CASSFGGANTGELFF,TGTGCCAGCAGCTTTGGGGGGGCGAACACCGGGGAGCTGTTTTTT
TRBV19,TRBD2,TRBJ2-3,few,CASSLPSGGAPDTQYF,TGTGCCAGTAGCCTACCTAGCGGGGGGGCCCCAGATACGCAGTATTTT
TRBV11-2,TRBD1,TRBJ1-5,.,CASSLVYRGSNQPQHF,TGTGCCAGCAGCTTAGTTTACAGGGGTAGCAATCAGCCCCAGCATTTT
TRBV5-1,.,TRBJ2-3,.,CASSPSGGQEGTDTQYF,TGCGCCAGCAGCCCCTCAGGGGGGCAAGAGGGAACAGATACGCAGTATTTT
TRBV5-1,TRBD1,TRBJ2-2,.,CASSIRTGGRTGELFF,TGCGCCAGCAGCATCAGGACAGGGGGCCGTACCGGGGAGCTGTTTTTT
TRBV7-8,TRBD2,TRBJ2-3,.,CASSFGGGGTDTQYF,TGTGCCAGCAGCTTTGGCGGGGGGGGCACAGATACGCAGTATTTT
TRBV5-6,TRBD1,TRBJ1-5,.,CASSLPGQDQPQHF,TGTGCCAGCAGCTTACCCGGACAGGATCAGCCCCAGCATTTT
TRBV7-6,.,TRBJ1-3,.,CASSLDYGGASGNTIYF,TGTGCCAGCAGCTTAGATTATGGAGGGGCTTCTGGAAACACCATATATTTT
TRBV2,.,TRBJ1-1,.,CASSAPRGGYTEAFF,TGTGCCAGCAGTGCGCCCCGGGGGGGATACACTGAAGCTTTCTTT
TRBV19,.,TRBJ2-1,.,CASREVYSSYNEQFF,TGTGCCAGTAGGGAGGTTTACTCCTCCTACAATGAGCAGTTCTTC
TRBV28,.,TRBJ1-1,.,CASRLEGGYTEAFF,TGTGCCAGCAGACTGGAGGGGGGGTACACTGAAGCTTTCTTT
TRBV7-2,TRBD2,TRBJ2-2,.,CASSLALLAGALSNTGELFF,TGTGCCAGCAGCTTAGCCCTACTAGCGGGGGCCCTATCGAACACCGGGGAGCTGTTTTTT
TRBV4-1,.,TRBJ1-1,.,CASSQESATEAFF,TGCGCCAGCAGCCAAGAGAGCGCAACTGAAGCTTTCTTT
TRBV11-2,TRBD2,TRBJ2-1,.,CASSLRGLAGSGEQFF,TGTGCCAGCAGCTTAAGGGGACTAGCGGGGTCCGGTGAGCAGTTCTTC
TRBV7-9,.,TRBJ1-1,.,CASSLAGLGPGAFF,TGTGCCAGCAGCTTAGCGGGCCTAGGCCCGGGGGCTTTCTTT
TRBV5-1,.,TRBJ2-6,few,CASSLGGLPTLGDSGANVLTF,TGCGCCAGCAGCTTAGGGGGTTTACCCACCTTGGGCGACTCTGGGGCCAACGTCCTGACTTTC
TRBV7-8,TRBD2,TRBJ2-3,.,CASSKRSGLAVEADTQYF,TGTGCCAGCAGCAAAAGATCGGGACTAGCGGTCGAAGCAGATACGCAGTATTTT
TRBV27,TRBD1,TRBJ1-1,.,CASSFNGGGAEAFF,TGTGCCAGCAGTTTTAATGGAGGGGGCGCTGAAGCTTTCTTT
TRBV4-3,TRBD1,TRBJ1-1,.,CASSQLQGKAFF,TGCGCCAGCAGCCAGTTACAGGGGAAAGCTTTCTTT
TRBV25-1,.,TRBJ2-7,.,CASSESGGTYEQYF,TGTGCCAGCAGTGAATCCGGAGGAACCTACGAGCAGTACTTC
TRBV9,.,TRBJ1-6,.,CASSADGNNSPLHF,TGTGCCAGCAGCGCGGACGGGAATAATTCACCCCTCCACTTT
TRBV6-5,.,TRBJ1-1,.,CASSYSFQAEAFF,TGTGCCAGCAGTTACTCTTTCCAGGCTGAAGCTTTCTTT
TRBV5-6,.,TRBJ1-2,.,CASSADFYGYTF,TGTGCCAGCAGCGCGGACTTCTATGGCTACACCTTC